The entry below gives a single TCR beta chain sequence along with its context. The data derive from a study of blood T cell repertoires in COVID-19. Some clones are missing from TCRdb's copy, which holds only in-frame ones; the method was immunoSEQ multiplex PCR. The sample includes fewer than 350,000 clones, nearly 90% of them seen just once. The CDR3 extends over 15 amino acids. Trimming took 5 bases from V and 8 from J; bases not matched to a gene: 10. Germline V CDR1 and CDR2: ENHRY, SYGVKD. Source material: PBMCs or T cells enriched from blood (not recorded which). The chain carries TRBV10-3 and TRBJ1-3; 9 nucleotides align to TRBD1. The receptor comes from a woman aged 18-29 years with acute COVID-19. Here the CDR3 DNA reads TGTGCCATCAGTTCTAATGGACAGGGGATGGACACCATATATTTT. Translation gives CAISSNGQGMDTIYF.